A selection of T cell receptor beta chains follows, all from one sample in a study of T cells expressing NK-cell markers. TCRdb re-called the 5' RACE reads and catalogs CDR3 proteins one per entry, DNA excluded. This sample's table reports about 260,000 distinct CDR3 sequences. Sequencing was done on a sample of blood T cells: a sorted CD56 or NKG2C T cell subset, CD4+ or CD8+ T cells, or bulk PBMC T cells (not recorded which). These receptors came from a man younger than 35 in good health. Each CDR3 is given with its conserved first and last residue.

J	V	CDR3
TRBJ2-7	TRBV28	CASSFPTEQYF
TRBJ2-3	TRBV5-1	CASSLVPNMGLAGPTDTQYF
TRBJ2-7	TRBV12-3/TRBV12-4	CASSPLNGRAIYEQYF
TRBJ1-1	TRBV20-1	CSAERQGGNTEAFF
TRBJ2-7	TRBV29-1	CSASLPRGSLYEQYF
TRBJ2-1	TRBV3-1	CASSQDQAGAYNEQFF
TRBJ2-5	TRBV5-1	CASSLVAEAGETQYF
TRBJ1-4	TRBV19	CASSTTGFAPNEELFF
TRBJ2-3	TRBV24-1	CATSDFQMTSTDTQYF
TRBJ1-3	TRBV12-3/TRBV12-4	CASSLIRGRAGNTIYF
TRBJ1-1	TRBV25-1	CASSEAGQTAFF
TRBJ1-4	TRBV7-9	CASSSTVGSLFF
TRBJ1-1	TRBV7-3	CASSLNRGGTEAFF
TRBJ1-1	TRBV18	CASSPPEVATEAFF
TRBJ2-5	TRBV11-2	CASSLGKPTSLKETQYF
TRBJ2-7	TRBV18	CASSTTGSYEQYF
TRBJ2-1	TRBV10-3	CAIRGVGAPNEQFF